This T cell receptor beta chain was recovered during a study of post-analysis software for immune sequencing data. On the study more broadly: Relapsing-remitting, secondary progressive and progressive-relapsing forms of multiple sclerosis all featured among disease courses.

Presence of unique molecular identifiers characterized the TCR beta cDNA libraries. TCRdb reanalysed the PCR reads using MiXCR and keeps one entry per CDR3 protein. This sample yields about 160,000 distinct CDR3 sequences, of which about 37% are seen a single time; 28% belongs to the top ten. Whole-study results and caveats: Included in a set of about five TRBV segments more frequent in patients than controls were TRBV5-6, TRBV5-1 and TRBV20-1. F measure showed strong co-clustering of same-batch samples.

Germline V gene lookup returns CDR1 MNHEY and CDR2 SVGEGT. This CDR3 has 13 amino acids. V dropped 8 bases and J dropped 3 bases, with 12 bases sitting between them. In regard to this clonotype: Its antigen is undetermined.

This rearrangement joins TRBV6-2 or TRBV6-3 to TRBJ2-3; tentatively, D is TRBD2 (5 bases). The material sequenced was blood, taken after autologous hematopoietic stem cell transplantation. This clonotype was obtained from a girl between 10 and 17 years old with multiple sclerosis. This chain's CDR3 is CASQKRETDTQYF. DNA of the CDR3: TGTGCCAGCCAAAAAAGGGAGACAGATACGCAGTATTTT.